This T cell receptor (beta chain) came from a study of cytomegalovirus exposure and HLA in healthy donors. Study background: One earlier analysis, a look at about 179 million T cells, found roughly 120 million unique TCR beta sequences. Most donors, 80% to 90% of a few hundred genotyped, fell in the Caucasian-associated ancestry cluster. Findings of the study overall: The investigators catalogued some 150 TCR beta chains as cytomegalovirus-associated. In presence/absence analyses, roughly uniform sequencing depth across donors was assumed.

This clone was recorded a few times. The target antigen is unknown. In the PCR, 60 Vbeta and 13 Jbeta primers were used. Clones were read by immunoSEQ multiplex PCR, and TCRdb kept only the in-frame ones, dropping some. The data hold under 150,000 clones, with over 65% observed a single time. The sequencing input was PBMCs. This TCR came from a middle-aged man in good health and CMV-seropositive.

This CDR3 reads CASSLGTGGWSVQYHNYGYTF. The CDR3 bases are TGTGCCAGCAGTTTAGGGACAGGCGGTTGGTCTGTGCAATATCATAACTATGGCTACACCTTC. The chain combines TRBV28 with TRBJ1-2, with 8 nucleotides matching TRBD1. There are 21 residues in the CDR3. Germline values: CDR1 MDHEN, CDR2 SYDVKM. The junction had 21 bases not matched to a gene; V was cut back by 2 bases and J by 1 base.